These T cell receptor beta chains were read from a single sample in a study of response to subunit inactivated influenza vaccine. MiXCR was run by TCRdb on the RT-PCR reads, yielding one entry per CDR3 protein. The sample holds more than 150,000 distinct CDR3 sequences, approximately 12% seen once. The sequenced sample was CD8+ T cells sorted from PBMCs, obtained around 25 months after vaccination. These receptors originate from a man aged 50 to 69 who received an inactivated influenza vaccine. The CDR3 runs from the conserved cysteine through the conserved F or W. D genes are given only for firm matches. The listing skips clone size in some rows; elsewhere it reads once, few, many or a size class.

d_call	v_call	clone_size	j_call	cdr3_nt	cdr3_aa
TRBD2	TRBV28	-	TRBJ2-3	TGTGCCAGCAGTTGGGGCGGGGGGCTCACAGATACGCAGTATTTT	CASSWGGGLTDTQYF
-	TRBV6-1	-	TRBJ2-2	TGTGCCAGCAGGCTAACCGGGAAACCGAACACCGGGGAGCTGTTTTTT	CASRLTGKPNTGELFF
TRBD1	TRBV5-5	few	TRBJ2-2	TGTGCCAGCAGAGATAGACGGGACAGGGAGGCCGGGGAGCTGTTTTTT	CASRDRRDREAGELFF
-	TRBV3-1	few	TRBJ2-5	TGTGCCAGCAGCTTCCAAGGAGAGGACGGTCGGGAGACCCAGTACTTC	CASSFQGEDGRETQYF
-	TRBV4-3	few	TRBJ2-3	TGCGCCAGCAGCCAAGATACTAGTAGTACAGATACGCAGTATTTT	CASSQDTSSTDTQYF
TRBD1	TRBV29-1	-	TRBJ1-1	TGCAGCGCCCGGGGGACAGAGACTTCGAACACTGAAGCTTTCTTT	CSARGTETSNTEAFF
TRBD2	TRBV28	-	TRBJ2-5	TGTGCCAGCAGTTGGGGACTAGCGGGAGTCAGGGAGACCCAGTACTTC	CASSWGLAGVRETQYF
TRBD1	TRBV15	many	TRBJ2-1	TGTGCCACCAGCAGAGGGGAAGGGGGCCCCTCCTACAATGAGCAGTTCTTC	CATSRGEGGPSYNEQFF
TRBD1	TRBV29-1	many	TRBJ2-7	TGCAGCGTCTCAACAGGGGGCATCTACGAGCAGTACTTC	CSVSTGGIYEQYF
TRBD1	TRBV3-1	few	TRBJ2-2	TGTGCCAGCAGCCAAGAGGACAGGACAGGGGTCACCGGGGAGCTGTTTTTT	CASSQEDRTGVTGELFF
-	TRBV12-3/TRBV12-4	-	TRBJ2-5	TGTGCCAGCAGTTACAGGGCGGGGGAAGAGACCCAGTACTTC	CASSYRAGEETQYF
-	TRBV27	-	TRBJ1-2	TGTGCCAGCAGTTTGATTGCCGGGGCGAAGGGCTACACCTTC	CASSLIAGAKGYTF
TRBD2	TRBV2	-	TRBJ2-1	TGTGCCAGCAATATGGCTAGCGGATCCTACAATGAGCAGTTCTTC	CASNMASGSYNEQFF
-	TRBV12-3/TRBV12-4	few	TRBJ1-1	TGTGCCAGCAGCAGGGGAACAGATGAAGCTTTCTTT	CASSRGTDEAFF
-	TRBV4-2	many	TRBJ1-1	TGTGCCAGCAGCCAATCAACTGCGAACACTGAAGCTTTCTTT	CASSQSTANTEAFF
-	TRBV7-9	few	TRBJ2-7	TGTGCCAGCAGCTTTTCGGGACATACCTACGAGCAGTACTTC	CASSFSGHTYEQYF
TRBD2	TRBV19	many	TRBJ2-2	TGTGCCAGTCAGAACGGGGGGGACACCGGGGAGCTGTTTTTT	CASQNGGDTGELFF
-	TRBV20-1	few	TRBJ2-7	TGCAGTGCTAGTCCCTACGAGCAGTACTTC	CSASPYEQYF
TRBD2	TRBV20-1	few	TRBJ2-7	TGCAGTGCTAAACTAGCGGGGGTGTTTAGCGAGCAGTACTTC	CSAKLAGVFSEQYF
-	TRBV30	-	TRBJ2-1	TGTGCCTGGAGCCAAAACTACAGGCCGGGCAATGAGCAGTTCTTC	CAWSQNYRPGNEQFF
-	TRBV13	few	TRBJ1-1	TGTGCCAGCAGCTTAGGCCCGCTCGACGGGAACACTGAAGCTTTCTTT	CASSLGPLDGNTEAFF
TRBD1	TRBV9	few	TRBJ1-2	TGTGCCAGCAGCGCACCGAAACAGGGGCCGCATGGCTACACCTTC	CASSAPKQGPHGYTF
-	TRBV27	many	TRBJ2-1	TGTGCCAGCAGCGGGTACAATGAGCAGTTCTTC	CASSGYNEQFF
TRBD1	TRBV6-6	-	TRBJ2-1	TGTGCCAGCGCAACCGGGACAGGCGAGGAGCAGTTCTTC	CASATGTGEEQFF
TRBD2	TRBV6-2/TRBV6-3	few	TRBJ2-1	TGTGCCAGCAGTTATAGACTAGCGTTGTCCTACAATGAGCAGTTCTTC	CASSYRLALSYNEQFF
TRBD2	TRBV9	-	TRBJ2-1	TGTGCCAGCAGCGTAGTTAGCGGGAGTTTCAATGAGCAGTTCTTC	CASSVVSGSFNEQFF
TRBD2	TRBV11-2	many	TRBJ2-1	TGTGCCAGCAGGACTAGCGACAATGAGCAGTTCTTC	CASRTSDNEQFF
TRBD2	TRBV28	many	TRBJ2-1	TGTGCCAGCAGTTTCATTTCCCCGATGGGGGGGTTAGGGGAGCAGTTCTTC	CASSFISPMGGLGEQFF
-	TRBV9	-	TRBJ1-1	TGTGCCAGCAGCGTAACAGACTACACTGAAGCTTTCTTT	CASSVTDYTEAFF
-	TRBV6-2/TRBV6-3	few	TRBJ1-1	TGTGCCAGCACTCACGGGGGATCTGAAGCTTTCTTT	CASTHGGSEAFF
-	TRBV11-1	few	TRBJ2-5	TGTGCCAGCAGCTTCCCAAGTGGTGGAGTCCCATACCAAGAGACCCAGTACTTC	CASSFPSGGVPYQETQYF
TRBD2	TRBV6-6	few	TRBJ2-1	TGTGCCAGCATTAAGGCGGGGGATGAGCAGTTCTTC	CASIKAGDEQFF
-	TRBV12-3/TRBV12-4	many	TRBJ2-3	TGTGCCAGCAGTTTAGGCGGGAGCACAGATACGCAGTATTTT	CASSLGGSTDTQYF
-	TRBV4-3	-	TRBJ2-4	TGCGCCAGCTGCCAAGATATAGAGTCTGGGAACATTCAGTACTTC	CASCQDIESGNIQYF
-	TRBV6-5	few	TRBJ2-5	TGTGCCAGCAGTTACTCGGGACAAACAGACCAAGAGACCCAGTACTTC	CASSYSGQTDQETQYF
-	TRBV27	-	TRBJ2-1	TGTGCCAGCAGTTTCGGTGGGTACAATGAGCAGTTCTTC	CASSFGGYNEQFF
TRBD1	TRBV19	-	TRBJ1-1	TGTGCCAGTAGCGACAGGGGAGGGGACACTGAAGCTTTCTTT	CASSDRGGDTEAFF
TRBD2	TRBV7-6	-	TRBJ2-5	TGTGCCAGCAGCAAAGAGGGACTAGCGGCGGAGACCCAGTACTTC	CASSKEGLAAETQYF
-	TRBV4-1	few	TRBJ2-7	TGCGCCAGCAGCCAATGGCAATACTACGAGCAGTACTTC	CASSQWQYYEQYF
-	TRBV7-2	few	TRBJ2-1	TGTGCCAGCGACTCCGTCGGGACTTCGTACAATGAGCAGTTCTTC	CASDSVGTSYNEQFF
TRBD2	TRBV12-3/TRBV12-4	few	TRBJ2-1	TGTGCCAGCATCTCTACAAGCGGGACCTACAATGAGCAGTTCTTC	CASISTSGTYNEQFF
-	TRBV4-2	-	TRBJ2-3	TGTGCCAGCAGCCAAGTAGGGCGAACTTCCGACACAGATACGCAGTATTTT	CASSQVGRTSDTDTQYF
-	TRBV28	few	TRBJ2-3	TGTGCCAGCAGTTCAGAGGTCGGGGGGCAAACCACAGATACGCAGTATTTT	CASSSEVGGQTTDTQYF
TRBD2	TRBV10-3	few	TRBJ2-5	TGTGCCATCAGTGAGTCCCCGGGACTACGAAGCGAAGAGACCCAGTACTTC	CAISESPGLRSEETQYF
-	TRBV27	many	TRBJ1-4	TGTGCCAGCAGTCGGACAGCCGCAACTAATGAAAAACTGTTTTTT	CASSRTAATNEKLFF
-	TRBV10-3	-	TRBJ1-1	TGTGCCATCAGTGAGGTTCAGGGAGAGGACACTGAAGCTTTCTTT	CAISEVQGEDTEAFF
-	TRBV12-3/TRBV12-4	few	TRBJ2-3	TGTGCCAGCAGTTTAAGTCTCGCGGGCGTTACAGATACGCAGTATTTT	CASSLSLAGVTDTQYF
-	TRBV18	-	TRBJ2-5	TGTGCCAGCTCACCACCGGCAGGGTATGGAGAGACCCAGTACTTC	CASSPPAGYGETQYF
-	TRBV12-3/TRBV12-4	-	TRBJ2-3	TGTGCCAGCAGTTTACTCGCGCCGAGCACAGATACGCAGTATTTT	CASSLLAPSTDTQYF
TRBD1	TRBV13	-	TRBJ1-1	TGTGCCAGCAGCCCAGCCGACAGGGACGACACTGAAGCTTTCTTT	CASSPADRDDTEAFF
-	TRBV28	few	TRBJ2-5	TGTGCCAGCAGCCCGTGGGCACAACAAGAGACCCAGTACTTC	CASSPWAQQETQYF
TRBD1	TRBV6-5	few	TRBJ1-1	TGTGCCAGCAGTTGGTCGACAGGGGACACTGAAGCTTTCTTT	CASSWSTGDTEAFF
-	TRBV12-3/TRBV12-4	-	TRBJ1-2	TGTGCCAGCAGTTTTGCAGAGAACTACTATGGCTACACCTTC	CASSFAENYYGYTF
-	TRBV2	few	TRBJ1-3	TGTGCCAGCAGTGAAGCGGCGGCCCGCTCTGGAAACACCATATATTTT	CASSEAAARSGNTIYF
-	TRBV6-5	-	TRBJ2-1	TGTGCCACCCTTCATAACAATGAGCAGTTCTTC	CATLHNNEQFF
-	TRBV24-1	-	TRBJ2-1	TGTGCCACCAGTGACACGACAGTCTACAATGAGCAGTTCTTC	CATSDTTVYNEQFF
-	TRBV6-5	few	TRBJ2-1	TGTGCCAGCAGTTACTCGGACTATACTAACAATGAGCAGTTCTTC	CASSYSDYTNNEQFF
TRBD1	TRBV7-9	few	TRBJ2-7	TGTGCCAGCAGCTCCCAGAAGGGACAGGGGGTGGGCGAGCAGTACTTC	CASSSQKGQGVGEQYF
TRBD1	TRBV9	-	TRBJ2-3	TGTGCCAGCAGGGCAGGGGGCATTGGCGCAGATACGCAGTATTTT	CASRAGGIGADTQYF